The T cell receptor (beta chain) described here comes from a study of T cells in Graves' hyperthyroidism and ophthalmopathy. Across the whole study: Peripheral blood was drawn at first diagnosis, prior to all treatment.

Study-level points and caveats: Appearing also in blood were most of the thyroid clonotypes expanded above 0.001.

In this sample, this clonotype turned up many times. The antigen is not known. The CDR3 contains 14 residues. V was cut by 6 bases and J by 3 bases, with 12 bases left in between. The V gene's germline CDR1 is SGHRS and CDR2 YFSETQ. Researchers amplified the TCR beta CDR3 regions from RNA transcripts. With the HTBI primer set, the TCR CDR3 went through a first round of RT-PCR. TCRdb analysed the multiplex PCR reads with MiXCR anew, one entry per CDR3 protein. Of 360,000 or so distinct CDR3 sequences detected, over 15% appear once; the ten largest clones hold 15%. The source material was blood. The source is a middle-aged woman with Graves' ophthalmopathy. The chain employs TRBV5-1 and TRBJ2-2, with D perhaps TRBD1 or TRBD2 (6 bases each). The CDR3 sequence: CASKQEGDTGELFF. As DNA, the CDR3 is TGCGCCAGCAAGCAGGAGGGGGACACCGGGGAGCTGTTTTTT.